Listed below are T cell receptor beta chains from one sample, sequenced in a study of beta chain features in type 1 diabetes. Assay: immunoSEQ multiplex PCR; the TCRdb copy retains only in-frame clones and omits some. The sample consists of about 620,000 clones, about a sixth of them appearing once. Sequenced sample: naive CD4+ T cells from blood. These receptor sequences come from a man younger than 30 in good health. Both conserved end residues are part of each CDR3. D genes are given only for firm matches. Clone size is shown for a subset of rows, as once, few, many or a class of expanded clone.

TRBJ1-5 | few | TRBV4-3 | TRBD1 | TGCGCCAGCAGCCAAGCCCTTGGACAGGGCAGCAATCAGCCCCAGCATTTT | CASSQALGQGSNQPQHF
TRBJ2-1 | . | TRBV9 | TRBD1 | TGTGCCAGCAGCTCCCGACCGGGACAGGTCCCTCTCTTAGAGCAGTTCTTC | CASSSRPGQVPLLEQFF
TRBJ2-7 | . | TRBV9 | . | TGTGCCAGCAGCGTAGAACTGACAGGCTACGAGCAGTACTTC | CASSVELTGYEQYF
TRBJ1-6 | few | TRBV4-3 | . | TGCGCCAGCAGCCAACTGCGGACACCCCATAATTCACCCCTCCACTTT | CASSQLRTPHNSPLHF
TRBJ2-2 | few | TRBV7-2 | . | TGTGCCAGCAGCTTAGTAGTCAGGGGTTTTGGCGGGGAGCTGTTTTTT | CASSLVVRGFGGELFF
TRBJ1-4 | . | TRBV19 | . | TGTGCCAGTAGTATAGCCACTCGTGGGCCGATCGACGAAATTGAAAAACTGTTTTTT | CASSIATRGPIDEIEKLFF
TRBJ2-3 | . | TRBV18 | . | TGTGCCAGCTCACCCTCGAGAATCACTAGCACAGATACGCAGTATTTT | CASSPSRITSTDTQYF
TRBJ2-5 | . | TRBV6-1 | TRBD1 | TGTGCCAGCCTGACAGGGAGCCAAGAGACCCAGTACTTC | CASLTGSQETQYF
TRBJ2-3 | . | TRBV20-1 | . | TGCAGTGCTAGGAGGGATACGCAGTATTTT | CSARRDTQYF
TRBJ2-7 | few | TRBV6-5 | . | TGTGCCAGCAGTTACTCGAGGCCGGGGCGGAACGAGCAGTACTTC | CASSYSRPGRNEQYF
TRBJ2-5 | few | TRBV19 | TRBD1 | TGTGCCAGTGTGGGACAGTACCAAGAGACCCAGTACTTC | CASVGQYQETQYF
TRBJ2-5 | . | TRBV7-9 | . | TGTGCCAGCAGCTCAGGGGGGTTCCAGTACTTC | CASSSGGFQYF
TRBJ2-1 | few | TRBV27 | . | TGTGCCAGCGAGGTTAGGCGCCCGGTTGGACCCAACAATGAGCAGTTCTTC | CASEVRRPVGPNNEQFF
TRBJ2-3 | few | TRBV7-2 | . | TGTGCCAGCAGACCCCCGGGACTTAGCACAGATACGCAGTATTTT | CASRPPGLSTDTQYF
TRBJ1-6 | few | TRBV14 | . | TGTGCCAGCAGCCAATCAGGGGATTCACCCCTCCACTTT | CASSQSGDSPLHF
TRBJ2-1 | few | TRBV20-1 | . | TGCAGTGCTAAGGGGGGCAATGAGCAGTTCTTC | CSAKGGNEQFF
TRBJ1-6 | . | TRBV30 | . | TGTGCCTGGAGTAACCCCGAGGGTTCACCCCTCCACTTT | CAWSNPEGSPLHF
TRBJ1-6 | . | TRBV9 | . | TGTGCCAGCAGCGCCGGACAGCGGGATAATTCACCCCTCCACTTT | CASSAGQRDNSPLHF
TRBJ2-7 | . | TRBV6-1 | TRBD1 | TGTGCCAGCAGTGCACAGGGGTTGGAGCAGTACTTC | CASSAQGLEQYF
TRBJ2-1 | . | TRBV7-3 | . | TGTGCCAGCAGCTTAAAAAACAGGGACAATGAGCAGTTCTTC | CASSLKNRDNEQFF
TRBJ1-6 | . | TRBV6-1 | . | TGTGCCAGCAGTGAATCTTCCCCAGGGGTTGGAACACCCCTCCACTTT | CASSESSPGVGTPLHF
TRBJ2-7 | . | TRBV11-2 | TRBD1 | TGTGCCAGCAGCTTAGGGCTAACAGGGGCCAACTCCTACGAGCAGTACTTC | CASSLGLTGANSYEQYF